This TCR beta chain was identified in a study of technical replicates of blood from a handful of donors. Libraries were prepared by immunoSEQ multiplex PCR; TCRdb keeps only in-frame clonotypes and omits some of them. The table lists around 100,000 clones, just under 95% of them singletons. The germline V gene has CDR1 SGHTA and CDR2 FQGNSA. V was pared by 1 base and J by 8 bases, with 6 bases of the junction left unmatched. This CDR3 has 14 amino acids. This receptor was identified in a human donor in good health. The V and J genes are TRBV7-2 and TRBJ1-2; TRBD1 matches 8 bases. The sequencing sample was made of T cells isolated from PBMCs. The CDR3: CASSLVPGGEGYTF. CDR3 bases: TGTGCCAGCAGCTTAGTTCCAGGGGGCGAGGGCTACACCTTC.